One and the same sample provided the 20 T cell receptor beta chains below, sequenced in a study of neurological immune-mediated disorders (dated by TCRdb to between 2018 and 2021). The library was built by means of 5' RACE. Reads for this sample came from an Illumina HiSeq 2500. TCRdb itself trimmed the public reads at Q25 with fastp, ran MiXCR and retained productive beta chains. One record per CDR3 amino acid sequence lists the most common genes and DNA. The sample yields 18,000 or so distinct CDR3 sequences; approximately 11% were counted once. Of the sample, 25% to 30% falls within the top ten clones. Specimen: CD8+ T cells from blood. These receptors were collected from a woman between 45 and 60 years old in good health.

This clonotype came up many times. This chain links TRBV29-1 with TRBJ2-7; D is possibly TRBD1 or TRBD2 (5 bases each). Trimming took 7 bases from V and 0 from J, leaving 16 bases between them. The CDR3 contains 14 residues. CDR1 and CDR2 from the germline V gene are SQVTM and ANQGSEA. CDR3 nucleotides: TGCAGCGCCCAAGGGGACGAGAGCTCCTACGAGCAGTACTTC. Protein: CSAQGDESSYEQYF.

This clonotype showed up many times. The chain links TRBV19 to TRBJ2-1, with 7 bases matching TRBD2. The CDR3 has 17 amino acids. Germline CDR1 is LNHDA and CDR2 is SQIVND (reference sequence). V lost 1 base to trimming and J lost 4 bases; unmatched junction nucleotides: 10. Here the CDR3 reads CASSIGWGGGPYNEQFF. The CDR3, as DNA: TGTGCCAGTAGTATAGGTTGGGGGGGAGGCCCTTACAATGAGCAGTTCTTC.

This clonotype came up many times. The chain is built from TRBV5-1 and TRBJ2-1; D is possibly TRBD1 (6 bases). The CDR3 has 16 residues. From germline, CDR1 is SGHRS and CDR2 YFSETQ. V was cut by 4 bases and J by 6 bases, with 20 bases left in between. CDR3 protein: CASSIPDPTGANEQFF. The CDR3 bases are TGCGCCAGCAGCATCCCTGATCCGACAGGTGCCAATGAGCAGTTCTTC.

Ten or more counts support this clonotype. The chain employs TRBV28 and TRBJ2-7; 10 bases are shared with TRBD2. V trimming: 5 bases; J trimming: 3 bases; junction bases outside the gene matches: 4. Germline V gives CDR1 MDHEN, CDR2 SYDVKM. The CDR3 runs 14 residues. CDR3: CASSGGTSDYEQYF. The CDR3 bases are TGTGCCAGCAGTGGGGGGACTAGCGACTACGAGCAGTACTTC.

Many counts were recorded for this clonotype. The chain couples TRBV30 to TRBJ1-1; D not resolved. V was pared by 2 bases and J by 8 bases, with 21 bases between. CDR1 and CDR2 (germline): GTSNPN, SVGIG (reference sequence). This CDR3 spans 15 amino acids. The CDR3 bases are TGTGCCTGGAGTTTCGCCTCCGGCTGGGCCTCGGAAGCTTTCTTT. Its translation is CAWSFASGWASEAFF.

This clonotype was recorded at least ten times. This chain links TRBV7-9 with TRBJ2-5; D may be TRBD2 (5 bases). This CDR3 is built from 12 residues. Germline V gene lookup returns CDR1 SEHNR and CDR2 FQNEAQ (reference sequence). V was pared by 7 bases and J by 7 bases, with 13 bases between. This CDR3 reads CASTPPRVTQYF. The CDR3 DNA reads TGTGCCAGCACTCCCCCGCGGGTGACCCAGTACTTC. Filled out from reference TRBV7-9 and TRBJ2-5, the complete variable domain reads DTGVSQNPRHKITKRGQNVTFRCDPISEHNRLYWYRQTLGQGPEFLTYFQNEAQLEKSRLLSDRFSAERPKGSFSTLEIQRTEQGDSAMYLCASTPPRVTQYFGPGTRLLVL.

This clonotype was found many times. The chain has TRBV3-1 and TRBJ2-1; unclear D gene. This CDR3 spans 12 amino acids. Germline CDR1 is LGHDT and CDR2 is YNNKEL (reference sequence). Trimming took 4 bases from V and 2 from J, leaving 3 bases between them. DNA for the CDR3: TGTGCCAGCAGCCCGACCTACAATGAGCAGTTCTTC. The encoded protein is CASSPTYNEQFF.

This clonotype was detected ten times or more. The rearrangement joins TRBV20-1 to TRBJ2-7; the match to TRBD2 covers 7 bases. This CDR3 is built from 12 residues. Germline assignment: CDR1 DFQATT and CDR2 SNEGSKA (reference sequence). Trimming took 3 bases from V and 4 from J; bases not matched to a gene: 3. The CDR3, as DNA: TGCAGTGCTAGCGGGAGGACGTACGAGCAGTACTTC. This encodes CSASGRTYEQYF.

This clonotype was counted ten times or more. This chain joins TRBV7-2 and TRBJ2-3; no firm D call. From germline, CDR1 is SGHTA and CDR2 FQGNSA. CDR3 size: 16 residues. The germline V and J ends were trimmed by 4 bases and 1 base, with 15 bases remaining between them. CDR3 sequence reads: CASSSYGGFGTDTQYF. CDR3 nucleotide sequence: TGTGCCAGCAGCTCCTACGGTGGTTTCGGCACAGATACGCAGTATTTT.

There are many counts of this clonotype. The chain carries TRBV6-5 and TRBJ2-3, with D possibly being TRBD1 (6 bases). The germline gives CDR1 MNHEY, CDR2 SVGAGI. The CDR3 sequence is 14 residues long. V lost 2 bases to trimming and J lost 3 bases, with 9 bases between them. The CDR3 sequence is CASSYGGETDTQYF. The CDR3 bases are TGTGCCAGCAGTTACGGGGGCGAGACAGATACGCAGTATTTT.

This clonotype was observed at least ten times. This chain connects TRBV11-2 to TRBJ1-1; no clear D gene. Germline V lookup: CDR1 SGHAT, CDR2 FQNNGV. The CDR3 length is 13 residues. With 3 bases removed from V and 5 bases from J, the gap between germline ends came to 10 bases. CDR3 coding DNA: TGTGCCAGCAGCTTTGGCCCCCGTACTGAAGCTTTCTTT. The encoded protein is CASSFGPRTEAFF.

This clonotype was observed many times. The chain links TRBV5-1 to TRBJ2-7; D may be TRBD1 or TRBD2 (5 bases each). This CDR3 has 14 amino acids. V was trimmed by 4 bases and J by 0 bases, leaving 11 bases between them. The germline CDR1 and CDR2 sequences are SGHRS and YFSETQ. This chain's CDR3 is CASSPGTNSYEQYF. For the CDR3, the DNA is TGCGCCAGCAGCCCCGGGACGAACTCCTACGAGCAGTACTTC.

The sample holds many counts of this clonotype. The DNA of the CDR3 is TGTGCCAGTAGTTATTACAGGTCCAACACCGGGGAGCTGTTTTTT. This translates into CASSYYRSNTGELFF. The chain carries TRBV19 and TRBJ2-2, with a tentative D call TRBD1 (5 bases). The germline CDR1 and CDR2 sequences are LNHDA and SQIVND (reference sequence). The germline V and J ends were trimmed by 5 bases and 2 bases, with 12 bases remaining between them. The CDR3 extends over 15 amino acids.

This clonotype was seen repeatedly, ten times or more. The chain uses TRBV20-1 and TRBJ2-3; D perhaps matches TRBD2 (7 bases). The CDR3 spans 15 residues. V was shortened by 3 bases and J by 0 bases, with 13 bases between the two germline ends. Germline lookup yields CDR1 DFQATT and CDR2 SNEGSKA (reference sequence). CDR3 protein: CSASGGPTSTDTQYF. CDR3 coding DNA: TGCAGTGCTAGCGGGGGGCCAACTAGCACAGATACGCAGTATTTT.

This clonotype appeared many times. The V gene is TRBV12-5, the J gene TRBJ2-1; D uncertain. V lost 1 base, J lost 7 bases, and 5 bases lay in between. Germline V gene sequence: CDR1 LGHNT, CDR2 FRNRAP. The CDR3 is 12 residues long. The CDR3 loop is CASGLGGNEQFF. The CDR3 DNA sequence: TGTGCTAGTGGTTTGGGTGGTAATGAGCAGTTCTTC.

This clonotype was detected ten times or more. The chain has TRBV20-1 and TRBJ2-1; 10 bases agree with TRBD2. The germline V gene has CDR1 DFQATT and CDR2 SNEGSKA (reference sequence). The CDR3 is 15 residues long. The junction had 5 bases not matched to a gene; V was cut back by 4 bases and J by 2 bases. The CDR3 DNA sequence: TGCAGTGCTACCCGGACTAGCGGCGCCTACAATGAGCAGTTCTTC. Protein sequence: CSATRTSGAYNEQFF.

This clonotype was seen ten or more times. V and J are TRBV4-1 and TRBJ2-1; 8 positions match TRBD2. The junction had 9 bases not matched to a gene; V was cut back by 4 bases and J by 1 base. CDR3 length: 17 residues. Germline assignment: CDR1 MGHRA and CDR2 YSYEKL. CDR3 region: CASSPVLRGGSYNEQFF. The DNA for the CDR3 is TGCGCCAGCAGCCCAGTCCTCCGGGGGGGATCCTACAATGAGCAGTTCTTC.

This clonotype was counted at least ten times. The V gene is TRBV6-5, the J gene TRBJ1-5, with a tentative D call TRBD1 (5 bases). The V gene's germline CDR1 is MNHEY and CDR2 SVGAGI. Trimming removed 7 bases from V and 0 bases from J, with 13 bases in between. The CDR3 loop spans 15 amino acids. CDR3 in DNA: TGTGCCAGCACCCCGGACACAAATAGCAATCAGCCCCAGCATTTT. The encoded protein is CASTPDTNSNQPQHF.

Many counts were recorded for this clonotype. The chain joins TRBV11-1 to TRBJ2-7, with 10 bases aligning to TRBD2. The V gene end was trimmed by 3 bases and the J gene end by 4 bases; junction bases not matched to a gene: 3. Germline lookup yields CDR1 SGHAT and CDR2 FQDESV (reference sequence). This CDR3 comprises 14 residues. CDR3 bases: TGTGCCAGCAGCTTCGCTAGCGGGAGATACGAGCAGTACTTC. Amino acid sequence: CASSFASGRYEQYF.

This clonotype has ten or more counts. V and J are TRBV4-3 and TRBJ1-1; TRBD1 is a possible D gene (6 bases). CDR1 is LGHNA and CDR2 is YSLEER in the germline V gene. V dropped 0 bases and J dropped 0 bases, with 8 bases sitting between them. There are 15 residues in the CDR3. The CDR3, as DNA: TGCGCCAGCAGCCAAGATGGACAGATGAACACTGAAGCTTTCTTT. This gives the protein CASSQDGQMNTEAFF.